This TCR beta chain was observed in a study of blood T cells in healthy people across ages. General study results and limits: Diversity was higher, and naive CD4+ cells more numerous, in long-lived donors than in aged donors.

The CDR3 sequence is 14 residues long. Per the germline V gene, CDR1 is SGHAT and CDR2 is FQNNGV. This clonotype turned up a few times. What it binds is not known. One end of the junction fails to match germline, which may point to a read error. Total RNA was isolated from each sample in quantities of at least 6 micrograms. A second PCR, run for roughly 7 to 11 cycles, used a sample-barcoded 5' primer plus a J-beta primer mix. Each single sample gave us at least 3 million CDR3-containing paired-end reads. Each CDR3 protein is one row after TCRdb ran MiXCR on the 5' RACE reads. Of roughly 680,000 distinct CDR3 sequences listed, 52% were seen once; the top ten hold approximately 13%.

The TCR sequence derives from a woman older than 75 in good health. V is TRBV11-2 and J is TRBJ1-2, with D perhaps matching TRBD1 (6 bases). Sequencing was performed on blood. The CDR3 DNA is TGTGCCAGCAGCTGGTCTCCGGGACACTACGGCTACACCTTC. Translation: CASSWSPGHYGYTF.